This T cell receptor beta chain was sequenced for a study of cytotoxic CD8 clonotypes in ibrutinib-treated CLL. Findings of the study overall: Progressing patients had sampling times that differed from those of sustained-remission patients.

The method was immunoSEQ multiplex PCR; TCRdb's version includes in-frame clones alone and lacks a portion of them. The data show around 24,000 clones, just under 80% seen once. The CDR3 loop spans 15 amino acids. Germline V gene sequence: CDR1 SGHNT, CDR2 YYREEE (reference sequence). J gave up 7 bases and V 0 bases, and 8 bases lay outside the gene matches. This clone was found once. The antigen remains undetermined. The material was PBMCs, obtained before ibrutinib treatment. The chain has TRBV5-4 and TRBJ2-7; 9 bases agree with TRBD2. This receptor was identified in a human donor with chronic lymphocytic leukemia. As DNA, the CDR3 is TGTGCCAGCAGCTTGGAAGGCGGGAGGGCGAAAGAGCAGTACTTC. Translated, it gives CASSLEGGRAKEQYF.